The sequence of this TCR beta chain was determined in a study of blood T cell repertoires in COVID-19. Using immunoSEQ multiplex PCR, the repertoire was profiled, and TCRdb retains in-frame clones only, with some absent. The top ten clones hold approximately 14% of a sample with 70,000 to 95,000 clones, around 80% of them seen once. The V gene end was trimmed by 5 bases and the J gene end by 4 bases; junction bases not matched to a gene: 6. Germline V gene sequence: CDR1 MNHEY, CDR2 SMNVEV (reference sequence). The CDR3 is 15 residues long. Sequenced material: peripheral blood. The chain has TRBV27 and TRBJ1-2; 11 bases line up with TRBD1. The TCR comes from a human donor in a cohort sampled during active COVID-19. The CDR3 sequence is CASSTWTGGRYGYTF. Written as DNA, the CDR3 is TGTGCCAGCAGTACCTGGACAGGGGGCCGCTATGGCTACACCTTC.